Below are 9 T cell receptor beta chains sequenced from a single sample in a study of identical twins. MiXCR was run by TCRdb on the 5' RACE reads, yielding one entry per CDR3 protein. The data contain just over 500,000 distinct CDR3 sequences, approximately 22% of them singletons. This sample was also put to use in a study of T cells expressing NK-cell markers.

Material: CD4+ T cells sorted from blood. These TCRs come from a young woman in good health.

This clonotype was counted between two and nine times. V and J are TRBV2 and TRBJ1-2; possibly TRBD1 for D (5 bases). V lost 6 bases and J 2 bases, leaving 22 bases between the germline ends. Germline V gene lookup returns CDR1 SNHLY and CDR2 FYNNEI. This CDR3 is built from 17 residues. The CDR3, as DNA: TGTGCCAGCAGAGACGACTGGGGCCAAATTAAAAACTATGGCTACACCTTC. This sequence encodes CASRDDWGQIKNYGYTF.

This clonotype has just a few counts. The chain is built from TRBV6-6 and TRBJ1-1; no definite D call. The V gene's germline CDR1 is MNHNY and CDR2 SVGAGI (reference sequence). The V end was cut by 5 bases, the J end by 0 bases, with 7 bases between. This CDR3 has 13 amino acids. CDR3 DNA: TGTGCCAGCAGTCTCCCCGTGAACACTGAAGCTTTCTTT. Its translation: CASSLPVNTEAFF.

The rearrangement joins TRBV10-3 to TRBJ1-5; TRBD1 matches at 10 bases. This CDR3 is built from 15 residues. The V gene end was trimmed by 2 bases and the J gene end by 2 bases; junction bases not matched to a gene: 0. The V gene's germline CDR1 is ENHRY and CDR2 SYGVKD. Written as DNA, the CDR3 is TGTGCCATCAGTGAGGGGACAGGGGGCAATCAGCCCCAGCATTTT. Its translation is CAISEGTGGNQPQHF.

The J gene is TRBJ2-3, the V gene TRBV20-1; TRBD2 is a possible D gene (6 bases). Per the germline V gene, CDR1 is DFQATT and CDR2 is SNEGSKA (reference sequence). The CDR3 loop spans 15 amino acids. Trimming shortened V by 5 bases and J by 5 bases, and 20 bases separated the two germline ends. CDR3 sequence (DNA): TGCAGTGCTGTGTCCCATGGGACTCCCCAAGATACGCAGTATTTT. Translation: CSAVSHGTPQDTQYF.

In its sample, this clonotype was seen once. This chain uses TRBV20-1 with TRBJ2-3; no definite D call. Trimming shortened V by 4 bases and J by 3 bases, and 17 bases separated the two germline ends. The CDR3 has 15 residues. Per germline, CDR1 DFQATT and CDR2 SNEGSKA (reference sequence). CDR3 amino acids: CSATMSVDRTDTQYF. For the CDR3, the DNA is TGCAGTGCTACTATGTCGGTTGATAGAACAGATACGCAGTATTTT.

This clonotype has just a few counts. The chain has TRBV19 and TRBJ2-3, with D possibly TRBD1 on 5 matching bases. Germline values: CDR1 LNHDA, CDR2 SQIVND (reference sequence). The CDR3 extends over 14 amino acids. V was pared by 4 bases and J by 6 bases, with 14 bases between. The CDR3 nucleotides read TGTGCCAGTAGTACCGGATGGGGCAGGGATACGCAGTATTTT. The encoded protein is CASSTGWGRDTQYF.

This clonotype was observed at least ten times. The V gene is TRBV20-1, the J gene TRBJ2-7, with D possibly TRBD2 on 5 matching bases. Per germline, CDR1 DFQATT and CDR2 SNEGSKA (reference sequence). The V gene lost 6 bases and the J gene lost 4 bases, with 16 bases spanning the gap. This CDR3 has 13 amino acids. CDR3: CSARPAGSYEQYF. CDR3 in DNA: TGCAGTGCCCGGCCCGCGGGCAGTTACGAGCAGTACTTC.

This clonotype was observed many times. The rearrangement joins TRBV5-1 to TRBJ2-3; D unclear. Germline values: CDR1 SGHRS, CDR2 YFSETQ. CDR3 size: 14 residues. Trimming cost V 1 base and J 4 bases, with 10 bases left between them. The CDR3 bases are TGCGCCAGCAGCTTGAGCCAGTTGGCAGATACGCAGTATTTT. Its translation is CASSLSQLADTQYF.

The genes are TRBV4-2 and TRBJ2-2; a weak D match, TRBD1 (5 bases). Germline assignment: CDR1 LGHNA and CDR2 YNFKEQ. This CDR3 comprises 14 residues. V was cut by 1 base and J by 4 bases, with 7 bases left in between. The CDR3 nucleotides read TGTGCCAGCAGCCAAGCAGGGTTCACCGGGGAGCTGTTTTTT. Translating gives CASSQAGFTGELFF.